This TCR beta chain was observed in a study of T cells after yellow fever vaccination. Findings and caveats of the study: Post-booster samples contained most primary-vaccination clones (about 95% CD4, about 90% CD8).

This clonotype was observed a handful of times. Its cognate antigen is unknown. The germline V and J ends were trimmed by 5 bases and 6 bases, with 12 bases remaining between them. This CDR3 region has 13 residues. TCRdb processed the 5' RACE reads anew with MiXCR; each CDR3 protein has one entry. The sample lists just under 600,000 distinct CDR3 sequences, roughly 14% occurring once. The starting material was PBMCs, obtained on the day of the yellow fever booster vaccination. The genes are TRBV12-3 or TRBV12-4 and TRBJ2-3, with D hard to call. This TCR was recovered from a man aged 25-45 years who received the YFV17D yellow fever vaccine. As DNA, the CDR3 is TGTGCCAGCAGTCCCGACTTCCTGGATACGCAGTATTTT. Its protein is CASSPDFLDTQYF.